The sequence of this T cell receptor (beta chain) was determined in a study of post-analysis software for immune sequencing data. Unique molecular identifiers were carried by the TCR beta cDNA libraries. TCRdb itself ran the PCR reads through MiXCR, one entry per CDR3 protein. The sample carries hundreds of thousands of distinct CDR3 sequences, around 53% recorded once. This clonotype was observed a handful of times. Its antigen is unknown. Study outcomes and limitations: Roughly five TRBV segments, including TRBV5-6, TRBV5-1 and TRBV20-1, were more frequent in patients than controls.

With V trimmed by 2 bases and J by 7 bases, 8 bases remained unmatched. The CDR3 is made up of 15 amino acids. The germline gives CDR1 MNHEY, CDR2 SVGAGI. This sequence was found in a girl aged 10 to 17 with multiple sclerosis. The chain uses TRBV6-5 and TRBJ2-1; 7 bases match TRBD1. The sample was blood. CDR3 amino acids: CASSYGRGRGNEQFF. The CDR3, as DNA: TGTGCCAGCAGTTACGGTAGGGGGCGCGGAAATGAGCAGTTCTTC.